This TCR beta chain was recovered during a study of blood T cell repertoires in COVID-19. Clones were read by immunoSEQ multiplex PCR, and TCRdb kept only the in-frame ones, dropping some. The table lists about 250,000 clones, 84% of them singletons. Germline V gives CDR1 SQVTM, CDR2 ANQGSEA. After removal of 5 bases from V and 7 bases from J, the junction contained 10 bases not matched to a gene. There are 13 residues in the CDR3. Sequenced input: peripheral blood. V gene TRBV29-1 combines with J gene TRBJ1-2; 7 bases are shared with TRBD1. This receptor was identified in a man aged 50 to 60 with active or convalescent COVID-19. CDR3 region: CSVSAGGIAGYTF. The CDR3 DNA reads TGCAGCGTTTCCGCAGGGGGAATTGCTGGCTACACCTTC.